The clone carrying this T cell receptor beta chain was seen ten or more times. The antigen is not known. The time point denotes: pre-sensitization, week 0. The treatment denotes: therapeutic diphenylcyclopropenone sensitization with weekly scalp DPC. This entry is derived from a study of human T cells and chemical hapten exposure. Study-wide background: Variability of per-sample TCR yields stemmed mainly from small differences in pooled library volume.

CDR1 is DFQATT and CDR2 is SNEGSKA in the germline V gene (reference sequence). CDR3 length equals 15 residues. The ends were cut back, 1 base at V and 0 bases at J, with 12 bases in the middle. Study conclusions and caveats: Among TCRs, those above 1 in 1000 frequency were unaffected by DPC sensitization. Expanded TCRs produced significantly more large CDR3 similarity clusters than controls did.

TCRdb re-called the RACE reads with MiXCR, one entry per CDR3 protein. The sample has more than 300,000 distinct CDR3 sequences; approximately 5.1% are singletons. The sequencing here drew on whole blood, taken in connection with sensitization to the hapten diphenylcyclopropenone (DPC). This clonotype was obtained from a woman in her forties or fifties with alopecia areata. Some clones in this sample may be carry-over from other donors' samples. This sequence joins TRBV20-1 and TRBJ1-1; D gene unclear. The CDR3 DNA sequence: TGCAGTGCTAGAGCAGCCCAAGACATGAACACTGAAGCTTTCTTT. Encoded protein: CSARAAQDMNTEAFF.